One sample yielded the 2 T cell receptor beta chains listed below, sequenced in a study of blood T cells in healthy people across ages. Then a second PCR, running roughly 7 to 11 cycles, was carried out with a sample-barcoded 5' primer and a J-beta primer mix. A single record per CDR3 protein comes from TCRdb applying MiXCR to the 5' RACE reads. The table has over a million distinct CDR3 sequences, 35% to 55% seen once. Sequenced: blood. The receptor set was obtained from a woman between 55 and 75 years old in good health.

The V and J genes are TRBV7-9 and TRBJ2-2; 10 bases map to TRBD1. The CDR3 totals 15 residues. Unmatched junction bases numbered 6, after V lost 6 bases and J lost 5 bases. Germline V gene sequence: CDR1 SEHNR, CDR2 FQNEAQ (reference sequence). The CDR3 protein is CASRGPGQGTGELFF. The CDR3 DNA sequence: TGTGCCAGCAGAGGTCCGGGACAGGGGACCGGGGAGCTGTTTTTT.

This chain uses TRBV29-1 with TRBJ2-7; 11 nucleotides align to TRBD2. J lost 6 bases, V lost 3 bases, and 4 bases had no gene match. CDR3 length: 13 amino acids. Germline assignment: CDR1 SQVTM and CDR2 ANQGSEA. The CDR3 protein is CSVELAGGFEQYF. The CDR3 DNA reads TGCAGCGTTGAGTTAGCGGGAGGGTTCGAGCAGTACTTC.